This TCR beta chain came from a study of human T cells and chemical hapten exposure. At the level of the study: Per-sample variation in TCR yield stemmed mainly from small pooled library volume differences. Findings and limits, study-wide: Each of the donors had alopecia, so their immune responses may not resemble those of healthy people. TCRs at high frequency, those above 1 in 1000, did not change with DPC sensitization.

At least ten counts were recorded for this clonotype. The antigen is not known. The CDR3 totals 17 residues. Germline trimming cut 5 bases from V and 4 bases from J; bases unmatched to any gene: 6. Per the germline V gene, CDR1 is SGHTA and CDR2 is FQGNSA. Time point of the sample: patch test 2, 6 weeks after DPC sensitization. Treatment noted: therapeutic diphenylcyclopropenone sensitization with weekly scalp DPC. Participating donors were patients with alopecia, aged 18 to 70 years, considered appropriate candidates for DPC. MiXCR, applied by TCRdb to the RACE reads, yields one record per CDR3 protein. The table shows around 42,000 distinct CDR3 sequences, with about 3.5% occurring only once.

The J gene is TRBJ2-2, the V gene TRBV7-2; 14 nucleotides match TRBD2. The clonotype was recovered from a man between 40 and 49 years old with alopecia areata. Some clones in this sample may be carry-over from other donors' samples. This specimen was whole blood, taken in connection with sensitization to the hapten diphenylcyclopropenone (DPC). The CDR3 DNA reads as TGTGCCAGCAGCCCCCGGGGACTAGCGGGAGTCACCGGGGAGCTGTTTTTT. This sequence encodes CASSPRGLAGVTGELFF.